The rows below give T cell receptor beta chains drawn from one sample of a study of OX40 agonist ivuxolimab in advanced cancers. Profiling relied on immunoSEQ multiplex PCR, and the TCRdb table lists in-frame clones only, not all of them. The profile covers about 120,000 clones, with around 95% appearing a single time and 0.15% to 0.17% taken by the ten largest. This material consisted of CD4+ or CD8+ T cells sorted from blood, taken in a trial of the OX40 agonist ivuxolimab. Every receptor here comes from an adult with an advanced solid tumor such as melanoma, head and neck, liver or kidney cancer. The CDR3 runs from the conserved cysteine through the conserved F or W. D genes are given only for firm matches. Expanded clones are given a class, and other clones once, few, many or no size at all.

NA	16	NA	TRBV5-8	TRBJ1-5	CASSPQNFFGNQPQHF	TGTGCCAGCAGCCCTCAAAATTTCTTTGGCAATCAGCCCCAGCATTTT
NA	14	once	TRBV18	TRBJ1-1	CASSPPSGRPEAFF	TGTGCCAGCTCACCACCGTCAGGGAGGCCTGAAGCTTTCTTT
NA	16	NA	TRBV29-1	TRBJ2-3	CSVPPMPGRRTDTQYF	TGCAGCGTCCCACCAATGCCGGGGCGTCGCACAGATACGCAGTATTTT
NA	13	NA	TRBV5-1	TRBJ2-7	CASTSHGGGVEYF	TGCGCCAGCACCAGTCATGGGGGCGGCGTGGAGTACTTC
TRBD1	15	many	TRBV2	TRBJ1-5	CASSYDRGGDQPQHF	TGTGCCAGCAGTTACGACAGGGGTGGGGATCAGCCCCAGCATTTT
NA	13	NA	TRBV10-1	TRBJ1-2	CAWPGAANYGYTF	TGCGCCTGGCCGGGGGCCGCTAACTATGGCTACACCTTC
TRBD1	14	NA	TRBV16	TRBJ1-6	CASSGTGGNSPLHF	TGTGCCAGCAGTGGGACAGGTGGAAATTCACCCCTCCACTTT
NA	13	NA	TRBV10-1	TRBJ2-3	CASSEGPADTQYF	TGCGCCAGCAGTGAGGGACCGGCAGATACGCAGTATTTT
NA	14	NA	TRBV6-5	TRBJ2-5	CASSSRGSGETQYF	TGTGCCAGCAGTTCTAGGGGGTCTGGAGAGACCCAGTACTTC
TRBD2	16	NA	TRBV5-4	TRBJ2-1	CASSSSGGQFYNEQFF	TGTGCCAGCAGCTCTAGCGGGGGGCAATTCTACAATGAGCAGTTCTTC
NA	11	NA	TRBV25-1	TRBJ2-1	CASQVVTEQFF	TGTGCCAGCCAAGTTGTCACTGAGCAGTTCTTC
TRBD2	15	NA	TRBV6-5	TRBJ2-5	CASSLGRGVQETQYF	TGTGCCAGCAGCCTGGGGCGGGGGGTCCAAGAGACCCAGTACTTC
TRBD2	17	NA	TRBV7-2	TRBJ2-1	CASSLAFASGRPHEQFF	TGTGCCAGCAGCTTAGCATTCGCTAGCGGGAGGCCCCATGAGCAGTTCTTC
TRBD2	16	NA	TRBV5-1	TRBJ2-7	CASSLVSGAGSYEQYF	TGCGCCAGCAGCTTAGTAAGCGGGGCCGGGTCCTACGAGCAGTACTTC
NA	13	NA	TRBV28	TRBJ1-1	CASSFQGRQEAFF	TGTGCCAGCAGTTTTCAGGGCAGACAGGAGGCTTTCTTT
NA	15	NA	TRBV6-1	TRBJ1-1	CASSPPRGRNTEAFF	TGTGCCAGCAGTCCACCCCGGGGACGGAACACTGAAGCTTTCTTT
NA	14	NA	TRBV18	TRBJ1-1	CASSPAGSNTEAFF	TGTGCCAGCTCACCAGCAGGGAGTAACACTGAAGCTTTCTTT
NA	14	NA	TRBV28	TRBJ2-3	CAVQGPGEADTQYF	TGTGCCGTACAGGGGCCGGGAGAAGCAGATACGCAGTATTTT
TRBD2	15	NA	TRBV6-1	TRBJ2-7	CASSVTSGPPYEQYF	TGTGCCAGCAGTGTGACTAGCGGACCGCCCTACGAGCAGTACTTC
NA	14	NA	TRBV6-6	TRBJ2-7	CASSYSRGSYEQYF	TGTGCCAGCAGTTACTCACGGGGATCCTACGAGCAGTACTTC
NA	15	NA	TRBV4-1	TRBJ1-6	CASSQEIRGASPLHF	TGCGCCAGCAGCCAAGAAATTCGGGGTGCTTCACCCCTCCACTTT
TRBD1	13	NA	TRBV5-4	TRBJ1-1	CASSTDRDNEAFF	TGTGCCAGCAGCACCGACAGGGATAATGAAGCTTTCTTT
TRBD1	15	NA	TRBV5-4	TRBJ1-1	CASSLGQGAGTEAFF	TGTGCCAGCAGCTTGGGGCAGGGGGCCGGCACTGAAGCTTTCTTT
NA	14	NA	TRBV7-6	TRBJ2-1	CASSLGYSLGEQFF	TGTGCCAGCAGCTTAGGGTATTCGTTGGGTGAGCAGTTCTTC
TRBD2	15	NA	TRBV11-3	TRBJ2-7	CASSLLLAGVDEQYF	TGTGCCAGCAGCTTACTCCTAGCGGGAGTAGACGAGCAGTACTTC
TRBD1	13	NA	TRBV29-1	TRBJ2-7	CSVDGGQGGEQYF	TGCAGCGTTGATGGCGGACAGGGCGGCGAGCAGTACTTC
NA	16	NA	TRBV11-3	TRBJ2-3	CASSLLIPGETDTQYF	TGTGCCAGCAGCTTATTAATCCCCGGGGAGACAGATACGCAGTATTTT
NA	15	NA	TRBV6-1	TRBJ1-4	CASSEADLLWEKLFF	TGTGCCAGCAGTGAAGCCGACTTATTATGGGAAAAACTGTTTTTT
NA	12	NA	TRBV30	TRBJ2-3	CAWSLVSDTQYF	TGTGCCTGGAGTCTAGTATCAGATACGCAGTATTTT
NA	12	NA	TRBV28	TRBJ2-5	CASSLLGNAQYF	TGTGCCAGCAGTTTACTAGGGAACGCCCAGTACTTC
TRBD1	15	NA	TRBV28	TRBJ1-5	CASRTGGTGVQPQHF	TGTGCCAGCAGAACCGGAGGGACAGGGGTTCAGCCCCAGCATTTT
TRBD1	17	once	TRBV28	TRBJ2-1	CASSFDDREQGPAASFF	TGTGCCAGCAGTTTTGACGACCGGGAACAGGGGCCCGCAGCGTCCTTCTTC
NA	16	NA	TRBV2	TRBJ2-5	CASTPLRTPYQETQYF	TGTGCCAGCACCCCCCTGAGGACACCTTACCAAGAGACCCAGTACTTC
NA	16	NA	TRBV18	TRBJ2-1	CASSPPTRSSYNEQFF	TGTGCCAGCTCACCACCGACGCGGAGCTCCTACAATGAGCAGTTCTTC
TRBD1	15	NA	TRBV5-8	TRBJ2-3	CASSLARQGSDTQYF	TGTGCCAGCAGCTTGGCTCGACAGGGGTCAGATACGCAGTATTTT
TRBD1	15	once	TRBV28	TRBJ1-5	CASRRQGFSNQPQHF	TGTGCCAGCAGACGACAGGGTTTTAGCAATCAGCCCCAGCATTTT
NA	13	NA	TRBV9	TRBJ2-1	CASSVLRGNEQFF	TGTGCCAGCAGCGTCTTAAGAGGGAATGAGCAGTTCTTC
NA	13	NA	TRBV4-1	TRBJ2-3	CASSQGYGDTQYF	TGCGCCAGCAGCCAAGGTTATGGAGATACGCAGTATTTT
TRBD1	13	NA	TRBV25-1	TRBJ2-3	CASSITGGDTQYF	TGTGCCAGCAGTATCACAGGGGGCGATACGCAGTATTTT
NA	14	NA	TRBV11-2	TRBJ1-1	CASSRGTGNTEAFF	TGTGCCAGCAGCCGTGGGACGGGGAACACTGAAGCTTTCTTT
NA	15	NA	TRBV27	TRBJ2-2	CASSLGVAGTGELFF	TGTGCCAGCAGCCTGGGGGTTGCGGGCACCGGGGAGCTGTTTTTT
NA	13	NA	TRBV6-5	TRBJ2-1	CASKAGSYNEQFF	TGTGCCAGCAAAGCGGGCTCCTACAATGAGCAGTTCTTC
NA	17	NA	TRBV18	TRBJ2-1	CASSPRPGPATYNEQFF	TGTGCCAGCTCACCGCGCCCGGGACCCGCTACCTACAATGAGCAGTTCTTC
TRBD1	13	NA	TRBV6-5	TRBJ2-1	CASSLIGGDEQFF	TGTGCCAGCAGCCTCATAGGGGGCGATGAGCAGTTCTTC
TRBD1	16	NA	TRBV5-5	TRBJ1-6	CASSPIVGQLNSPLHF	TGTGCCAGCAGCCCAATCGTGGGACAGCTTAATTCACCCCTCCACTTT
NA	13	NA	TRBV7-2	TRBJ1-2	CASSLGQNYGYTF	TGTGCCAGCAGCTTAGGTCAAAACTATGGCTACACCTTC
TRBD1	15	NA	TRBV19	TRBJ1-2	CASSPGQGINYGYTF	TGTGCCAGTAGTCCGGGACAGGGGATTAACTATGGCTACACCTTC
TRBD2	14	once	TRBV7-8	TRBJ2-1	CASSLSGTSPKQFF	TGTGCCAGCAGCTTATCCGGGACTAGCCCCAAGCAGTTCTTC
NA	15	NA	TRBV6-1	TRBJ2-1	CASRAVKSSYNEQFF	TGTGCCAGCCGAGCGGTTAAGAGCTCCTACAATGAGCAGTTCTTC